Given below is one T cell receptor beta chain in context. Recruited during active infection, patients (from Seattle) were subsequently followed longitudinally. The data derive from a study of blood T cell repertoires in COVID-19. Study information: COVID-19 samples collected from the United States, Italy and Spain covered acute and convalescent phases. PBMCs, B-cell-depleted T cells, or T cells were the source of the cDNA or gDNA that made up the material.

This CDR3 contains 12 residues. In the authors' workflow: Scientists estimated how many nucleated cells there were by amplifying reference gene primers. Measured with immunoSEQ multiplex PCR; TCRdb has only the in-frame clones, and not every one. From that table come the V and J calls and clone size; the DNA was used to work out D and trimming. This table holds roughly 54,000 clones, 85% to 90% found once. This rearrangement joins TRBV1 to TRBJ2-3; the table's D call of TRBD2 was not tested on the DNA. TRBV1 is marked as a pseudogene. Sequencing input: peripheral blood. This TCR was sampled from a woman aged 55-70 years with COVID-19, enrolled during active disease. CDR3 loop: CTSTGTPDTQYF. The CDR3 DNA follows: TGCACCAGCACCGGGACTCCAGATACGCAGTATTTT.